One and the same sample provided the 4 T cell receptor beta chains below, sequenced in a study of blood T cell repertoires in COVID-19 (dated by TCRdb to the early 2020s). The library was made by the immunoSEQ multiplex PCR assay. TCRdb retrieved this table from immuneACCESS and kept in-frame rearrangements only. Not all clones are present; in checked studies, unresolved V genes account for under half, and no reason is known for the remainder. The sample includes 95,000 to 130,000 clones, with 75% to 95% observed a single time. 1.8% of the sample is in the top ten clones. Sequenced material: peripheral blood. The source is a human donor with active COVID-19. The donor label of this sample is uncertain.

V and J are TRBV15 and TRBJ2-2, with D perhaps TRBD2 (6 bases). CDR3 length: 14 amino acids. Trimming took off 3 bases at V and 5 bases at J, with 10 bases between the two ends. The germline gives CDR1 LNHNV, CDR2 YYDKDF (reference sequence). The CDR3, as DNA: TGTGCCACCAGCAGGGGGACTGTAACCGGGGAGCTGTTTTTT. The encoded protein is CATSRGTVTGELFF.

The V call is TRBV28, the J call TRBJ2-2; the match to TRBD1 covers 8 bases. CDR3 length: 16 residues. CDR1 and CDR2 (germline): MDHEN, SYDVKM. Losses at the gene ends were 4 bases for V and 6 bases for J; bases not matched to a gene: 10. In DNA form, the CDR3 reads TGTGCCAGCAGTTCCCCATCAGGGGGCGCCTCCGGGGAGCTGTTTTTT. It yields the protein CASSSPSGGASGELFF.

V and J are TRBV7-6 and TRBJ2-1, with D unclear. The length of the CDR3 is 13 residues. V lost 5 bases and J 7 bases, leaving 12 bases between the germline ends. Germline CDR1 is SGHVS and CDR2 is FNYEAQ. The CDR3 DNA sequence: TGTGCCAGCAGCCAGACCCCTAGGAATGAGCAGTTCTTC. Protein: CASSQTPRNEQFF. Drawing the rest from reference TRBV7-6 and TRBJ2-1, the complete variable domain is GAGVSQSPRYKVTKRGQDVALRCDPISGHVSLYWYRQALGQGPEFLTYFNYEAQQDKSGLPNDRFSAERPEGSISTLTIQRTEQRDSAMYRCASSQTPRNEQFFGPGTRLTVL.

Here the CDR3 reads CASSSGTGIVEKLFF. DNA for the CDR3: TGTGCCAGCAGTTCCGGGACAGGGATTGTCGAAAAACTGTTTTTT. The rearrangement links TRBV28 to TRBJ1-4; 9 bases are shared with TRBD1. V was pared by 4 bases and J by 8 bases, with 8 bases of the junction left unmatched. CDR3 length: 15 residues. Germline V gene lookup returns CDR1 MDHEN and CDR2 SYDVKM.